The 26 T cell receptor beta chains given below trace back to one sample, sequenced in a study of blood T cell repertoires in COVID-19. Measured with immunoSEQ multiplex PCR; TCRdb has only the in-frame clones, and not every one. The table lists hundreds of thousands of clones, less than 90% of them singletons. The sequencing input was peripheral blood. Receptors were obtained from a woman aged 70-85 years with active or convalescent COVID-19.

This chain connects TRBV5-1 to TRBJ2-2, with TRBD2 identical over 9 bases. V trimming: 5 bases; J trimming: 2 bases; junction bases outside the gene matches: 16. Germline lookup yields CDR1 SGHRS and CDR2 YFSETQ. The CDR3 totals 19 residues. The CDR3: CASSSSGLAGWANTGELFF. The CDR3 DNA reads TGCGCCAGCAGTAGCTCTGGGCTAGCGGGATGGGCTAACACCGGGGAGCTGTTTTTT.

V usage is TRBV7-2 and J usage is TRBJ2-1; D might be TRBD2 (6 bases). The CDR3 is made up of 16 amino acids. Trimming left V 5 bases short and J 0 bases short, with 14 bases between. From germline, CDR1 is SGHTA and CDR2 FQGNSA. As DNA, the CDR3 is TGTGCCAGCAGCCCCTTAGCGGCCTACTCCTACAATGAGCAGTTCTTC. It translates to CASSPLAAYSYNEQFF.

This clone was picked up a small number of times. The rearrangement links TRBV7-2 to TRBJ2-7; TRBD1 agrees at 10 bases. With 5 bases clipped from V and 9 bases from J, the junction kept 13 bases outside the gene matches. The CDR3 is made up of 15 amino acids. Germline V CDR1 and CDR2: SGHTA, FQGNSA. CDR3 nucleotides: TGTGCCAGCAGCGTTCCGAGGGACAGGGGAGTGGTGCAGTACTTC. Its translation: CASSVPRDRGVVQYF.

This clone was counted only a few times. The chain recombines TRBV2 with TRBJ2-1; no definite D call. V lost 6 bases and J lost 10, with 19 bases in between. Germline V lookup: CDR1 SNHLY, CDR2 FYNNEI. This CDR3 is built from 14 residues. The CDR3 DNA sequence: TGTGCCAGCAGCGGCCTCGGAAGCCTCGGGGAGCAGTTCTTC. As protein: CASSGLGSLGEQFF.

The chain combines TRBV7-9 with TRBJ2-7; 7 bases are shared with TRBD2. The CDR3 has 14 amino acids. J gave up 2 bases and V 3 bases, and 4 bases lay outside the gene matches. The germline CDR1 and CDR2 sequences are SEHNR and FQNEAQ (reference sequence). CDR3: CASSFGSGPYEQYF. CDR3 coding DNA: TGTGCCAGCAGCTTCGGTAGCGGGCCCTACGAGCAGTACTTC.

The chain has TRBV9 and TRBJ1-6, with D possibly matching TRBD1 (6 bases). CDR1 is SGDLS and CDR2 is YYNGEE in the germline V gene. V shed 3 bases and J shed 6 bases, with 10 bases lying between them. The CDR3 is made up of 14 amino acids. The DNA for the CDR3 is TGTGCCAGCAGCGCTGGACAGATTAATTCACCCCTCCACTTT. Its translation: CASSAGQINSPLHF.

The V and J genes are TRBV19 and TRBJ1-2; 10 bases are shared with TRBD1. The CDR3 has 13 residues. Germline V gene lookup returns CDR1 LNHDA and CDR2 SQIVND (reference sequence). The V segment lost 6 bases and the J segment 5 bases; nucleotides outside the gene matches: 3. CDR3 in DNA: TGTGCCAGTAGGCTGGGACAGGGGTATGGCTACACCTTC. It codes for CASRLGQGYGYTF.

The V and J genes are TRBV28 and TRBJ2-2; possible D gene TRBD1, 5 bases. Germline CDR1 reads MDHEN; CDR2 reads SYDVKM. The CDR3 has 15 residues. V lost 5 bases, J lost 2 bases, and 12 bases lay in between. CDR3 DNA sequence: TGTGCCAGCAGTCCGGCCCGGACAAACACCGGGGAGCTGTTTTTT. It yields the protein CASSPARTNTGELFF.

In nucleotides, the CDR3 is TGTGCCAGCAGTTCCCTGACAGCCTATGGCTACACCTTC. Its protein product is CASSSLTAYGYTF. This sequence joins TRBV27 and TRBJ1-2; TRBD1 is a possible D gene (5 bases). This CDR3 has 13 residues. Germline CDR1 MNHEY, CDR2 SMNVEV (reference sequence). V was trimmed by 4 bases and J by 4 bases, leaving 10 bases between them.

The gene calls are TRBV2 and TRBJ2-1; 10 nucleotides line up with TRBD2. Looked up from germline, CDR1 is SNHLY and CDR2 is FYNNEI. This CDR3 has 14 residues. J was trimmed by 8 bases and V by 5 bases; bases with no gene match: 6. Written as DNA, the CDR3 is TGTGCCAGCAGTTCTAGCGGGAGATGGGATGAGCAGTTCTTC. It specifies CASSSSGRWDEQFF.

The rearrangement joins TRBV30 to TRBJ1-3; D ambiguous. Per germline, CDR1 GTSNPN and CDR2 SVGIG (reference sequence). The CDR3 loop spans 13 amino acids. The V end was cut by 2 bases, the J end by 1 base, with 6 bases between. The chain's CDR3 is CAWSPGSGNTIYF. CDR3 DNA: TGTGCCTGGAGTCCGGGGTCTGGAAACACCATATATTTT.

J is TRBJ2-1 and V is TRBV29-1; TRBD1 is a possible D gene (6 bases). Per the germline V gene, CDR1 is SQVTM and CDR2 is ANQGSEA. This CDR3 has 14 residues. Trimming pared 4 bases from V and 8 bases from J, leaving 18 bases between. The CDR3 region is CSVAQQGFFDEQFF. In DNA form, the CDR3 reads TGCAGCGTTGCCCAACAGGGATTCTTTGATGAGCAGTTCTTC.

The chain joins TRBV9 to TRBJ2-3, with 10 bases aligning to TRBD1. This CDR3 has 15 residues. Germline V gene sequence: CDR1 SGDLS, CDR2 YYNGEE. V lost 4 bases and J lost 5; bases outside the gene matches: 7. Here the CDR3 reads CASSSAGQGIDTQYF. The CDR3 nucleotides read TGTGCCAGCAGCTCAGCGGGACAGGGGATAGATACGCAGTATTTT.

The chain employs TRBV4-1 and TRBJ1-1, with D unresolved. V was clipped by 0 bases and J by 5 bases, with 13 bases between them. The CDR3 contains 15 residues. The V gene's germline CDR1 is MGHRA and CDR2 YSYEKL. CDR3 bases: TGCGCCAGCAGCCAAGATTATAGGAGGGAAACTGAAGCTTTCTTT. Its translation: CASSQDYRRETEAFF.

The gene calls are TRBV2 and TRBJ1-2, with D uncertain. This CDR3 is 15 amino acids long. V lost 6 bases and J lost 1, with 15 bases in between. The V gene's germline CDR1 is SNHLY and CDR2 FYNNEI. CDR3 DNA: TGTGCCAGCAGCCCCTCTATCGACATTAACTATGGCTACACCTTC. Its protein is CASSPSIDINYGYTF.

The rearrangement joins TRBV5-1 to TRBJ2-5, with TRBD2 matching over 9 bases. The germline V gene encodes CDR1 SGHRS and CDR2 YFSETQ. The CDR3 is made up of 16 amino acids. Germline trimming cut 1 base from V and 5 bases from J; bases unmatched to any gene: 9. DNA of the CDR3: TGCGCCAGCAGCTTGTTCGCGGGACTAGCCGGGGAGACCCAGTACTTC. It codes for CASSLFAGLAGETQYF. Filled out from reference TRBV5-1 and TRBJ2-5, the complete variable domain reads KAGVTQTPRYLIKTRGQQVTLSCSPISGHRSVSWYQQTPGQGLQFLFEYFSETQRNKGNFPGRFSGRQFSNSRSEMNVSTLELGDSALYLCASSLFAGLAGETQYFGPGTRLLVL.

The chain joins TRBV2 to TRBJ2-5; 7 bases are shared with TRBD2. Germline V gene data show CDR1 as SNHLY and CDR2 as FYNNEI. V shed 7 bases, J shed 2 bases, and the junction held 7 bases outside the gene matches. This CDR3 comprises 14 residues. CDR3 sequence (DNA): TGTGCCAGCACCTTTAACGGGGGGCAAGAGACCCAGTACTTC. Amino acids: CASTFNGGQETQYF.

DNA for the CDR3: TGTGCCAGCAGGTCCCTCAGCACAGATACGCAGTATTTT. Its protein product is CASRSLSTDTQYF. The genes are TRBV6-6 and TRBJ2-3; D remains ambiguous. The CDR3 runs 13 residues. V was shortened by 6 bases and J by 0 bases, with 7 bases between the two germline ends. The germline gives CDR1 MNHNY, CDR2 SVGAGI (reference sequence).

The V call is TRBV5-1, the J call TRBJ1-2; D unclear. This CDR3 has 14 residues. V lost 0 bases, J lost 0 bases, and 6 bases lay in between. Germline V CDR1 and CDR2: SGHRS, YFSETQ. CDR3: CASSLGNSNYGYTF. As DNA, the CDR3 is TGCGCCAGCAGCTTGGGTAACTCTAACTATGGCTACACCTTC.

The CDR3 reads CASGFLGRHLTGNTEAFF. In DNA, the CDR3 is TGTGCCAGCGGGTTTTTGGGCCGCCACCTTACCGGGAACACTGAAGCTTTCTTT. The gene calls are TRBV27 and TRBJ1-1; D unclear. The germline gives CDR1 MNHEY, CDR2 SMNVEV (reference sequence). CDR3 length equals 18 residues. Trimming removed 8 bases at V and 1 base at J, with 26 bases between.

The chain couples TRBV5-1 to TRBJ2-3, with D perhaps matching TRBD2 (6 bases). The CDR3 covers 15 residues. V was pared by 5 bases and J by 6 bases, with 19 bases between. Germline-derived CDR1 and CDR2 are SGHRS and YFSETQ. DNA of the CDR3: TGCGCCAGCAGTCACCCTGAGGGGAGCGGGGATACGCAGTATTTT. Translated, it gives CASSHPEGSGDTQYF.

The genes are TRBV7-8 and TRBJ1-2, with a tentative D call TRBD1 (5 bases). The CDR3 length is 15 residues. Looked up from germline, CDR1 is SGHVS and CDR2 is FQNEAQ. Deletions cut 5 bases from V and 0 bases from J, with 13 bases between. In DNA form, the CDR3 reads TGTGCCAGCAGCCCCTCAGGGTTAGCTAACTATGGCTACACCTTC. It is translated as CASSPSGLANYGYTF.

The V call is TRBV2, the J call TRBJ2-3, with no clear D. Trimming removed 8 bases from V and 5 bases from J, with 11 bases in between. This CDR3 has 12 amino acids. CDR1 is SNHLY, CDR2 FYNNEI, per germline. CDR3 residues: CASSILLDTQYF. The CDR3 bases are TGTGCCAGCTCTATCCTTTTAGATACGCAGTATTTT.

V usage is TRBV6-6 and J usage is TRBJ1-3; D unresolved. Per the germline V gene, CDR1 is MNHNY and CDR2 is SVGAGI (reference sequence). V lost 4 bases to trimming and J lost 1 base, with 11 bases between them. The CDR3 is made up of 15 amino acids. For the CDR3, the DNA is TGTGCCAGCAGTTGGAAGGCGACTTCTGGAAACACCATATATTTT. Translated, it gives CASSWKATSGNTIYF.

Turning to this clone: This CDR3 fails to terminate in the conserved phenylalanine or tryptophan, so it likely reflects a read error. The DNA is omitted, as the CDR3 cannot be located on it reliably, and the CDR3 follows TCRdb's listing. The chain carries TRBV18 and TRBJ2-7; the table names TRBD1, a call not compared with the DNA. The CDR3 contains 13 residues when both ends are counted. CDR1 KGHSH and CDR2 LQKENI come from the germline V gene. CDR3 sequence: CASSPSLLGPHVL.

This sequence joins TRBV5-4 and TRBJ2-4; D is possibly TRBD2 (5 bases). The V gene lost 4 bases and the J gene lost 7 bases, with 15 bases spanning the gap. Germline V lookup: CDR1 SGHNT, CDR2 YYREEE (reference sequence). The CDR3 has 14 amino acids. CDR3 DNA sequence: TGTGCCAGCAGCCCCGGACTGTTGGGGAACATTCAGTACTTC. Amino acids: CASSPGLLGNIQYF.